A single sample gave rise to the 17 T cell receptor beta chains below, sequenced in a study of shared clonotypes between healthy human individuals. The data were produced by immunoSEQ multiplex PCR, yet TCRdb's version contains in-frame clones alone and is incomplete. In the table there are about 2.4 million clones, more than 80% of which are singletons. The sample comprised naive CD4+ T cells sorted from blood. The subset was: CD45RA+ positively selected. These TCRs come from a man between 18 and 35 years old in good health.

A word on this clone: The same CDR3 is also encoded by other DNA sequences in this sample. The rearrangement links TRBV11-2 to TRBJ2-5; weak D call: TRBD2 (7 bases). Germline V gene sequence: CDR1 SGHAT, CDR2 FQNNGV. Trimming pared 1 base from V and 3 bases from J, leaving 9 bases between. There are 14 residues in the CDR3. The CDR3: CASSLGGGEETQYF. The CDR3 DNA follows: TGTGCCAGCAGCTTAGGGGGGGGCGAAGAGACCCAGTACTTC.

The V call is TRBV19, the J call TRBJ1-5, with 10 bases aligning to TRBD1. The trim removed 3 bases at V and 4 bases at J, leaving 3 bases unmatched. The CDR3 has 15 amino acids. Germline lookup yields CDR1 LNHDA and CDR2 SQIVND (reference sequence). CDR3 sequence (DNA): TGTGCCAGTAGTATTGACAGGGGGCCTAATCAGCCCCAGCATTTT. Protein: CASSIDRGPNQPQHF.

This sequence joins TRBV5-1 and TRBJ2-7; 10 nucleotides agree with TRBD1. Germline V CDR1 and CDR2: SGHRS, YFSETQ. There are 14 residues in the CDR3. J lost 6 bases, V lost 4 bases, and 7 bases had no gene match. The CDR3 loop reads CASSPGQGVSEQYF. The CDR3, as DNA: TGCGCCAGCAGCCCCGGACAGGGGGTGAGCGAGCAGTACTTC. Filled out from reference TRBV5-1 and TRBJ2-7, the complete variable domain reads KAGVTQTPRYLIKTRGQQVTLSCSPISGHRSVSWYQQTPGQGLQFLFEYFSETQRNKGNFPGRFSGRQFSNSRSEMNVSTLELGDSALYLCASSPGQGVSEQYFGPGTRLTVT.

The chain employs TRBV4-3 and TRBJ2-1; possibly TRBD2 for D (5 bases). The V gene's germline CDR1 is LGHNA and CDR2 YSLEER. There are 16 residues in the CDR3. V was trimmed by 0 bases and J by 8 bases, leaving 17 bases between them. The CDR3 bases are TGCGCCAGCAGCCAAGATAAGCGGAGCGGCAGCGATGAGCAGTTCTTC. Its translation: CASSQDKRSGSDEQFF.

The chain couples TRBV7-2 to TRBJ1-3; D not resolved. CDR1 SGHTA and CDR2 FQGNSA come from the germline V gene. The V and J ends lost 0 bases and 4 bases respectively, with 7 bases between them. The length of the CDR3 is 14 residues. CDR3 protein: CASSLAGSGNTIYF. The CDR3 bases are TGTGCCAGCAGCTTAGCAGGCTCCGGAAACACCATATATTTT.

This chain connects TRBV7-8 to TRBJ2-2, with D unclear. The CDR3 extends over 15 amino acids. Trimming stripped 3 bases from V and 5 bases from J, with 13 bases between. Germline values: CDR1 SGHVS, CDR2 FQNEAQ. The CDR3 protein is CASSFFSLGTGELFF. CDR3 nucleotides: TGTGCCAGCAGCTTTTTTAGTCTTGGGACCGGGGAGCTGTTTTTT.

As to this clone: No conserved phenylalanine or tryptophan ends this CDR3, so it is likely a read error. J is TRBJ1-1 and V is TRBV11-2; possible D gene TRBD1, 5 bases. Germline V gives CDR1 SGHAT, CDR2 FQNNGV. The CDR3 covers 14 residues. The V and J ends lost 6 bases and 0 bases respectively, with 11 bases between them. The CDR3 region has the DNA TGTGCCAGCAGTGGGTGGGGGATGAACACTGAAGCTTTCTCT. Amino acid sequence: CASSGWGMNTEAFS.

The genes are TRBV6-5 and TRBJ1-4, with D uncertain. Germline CDR1 MNHEY, CDR2 SVGAGI. V dropped 6 bases and J dropped 8 bases, with 13 bases sitting between them. The CDR3 loop spans 13 amino acids. This CDR3 is CASRSDGEEKLFF. Here the CDR3 DNA reads TGTGCCAGCAGATCCGACGGAGAAGAAAAACTGTTTTTT.

V and J are TRBV14 and TRBJ2-3; 11 bases align to TRBD2. CDR1 is SGHDN, CDR2 FVKESK, per germline. The CDR3 runs to 13 residues. Germline trimming cut 10 bases from V and 6 bases from J; bases unmatched to any gene: 6. The CDR3 nucleotides read TGTGCCACCCAGAGACTAGCGGGGGATACGCAGTATTTT. Translation: CATQRLAGDTQYF.

For this clone: The sample carries other DNA sequences with the same CDR3. The chain links TRBV6-5 to TRBJ1-1; maybe TRBD1 (5 bases). V was shortened by 6 bases and J by 6 bases, with 11 bases between the two germline ends. CDR3 length equals 12 residues. The V gene's germline CDR1 is MNHEY and CDR2 SVGAGI. DNA of the CDR3: TGTGCCAGCAGCAGTCAAGGGGCTGAAGCTTTCTTT. Amino acid sequence: CASSSQGAEAFF.

The chain carries TRBV29-1 and TRBJ2-1; D gene unclear. V shed 1 base and J shed 5 bases, with 3 bases lying between them. The CDR3 runs to 11 residues. Germline values: CDR1 SQVTM, CDR2 ANQGSEA. The CDR3 loop reads CSVEANNEQFF. Here the CDR3 DNA reads TGCAGCGTTGAAGCGAACAATGAGCAGTTCTTC.

In its sample, this clone was seen a few times. The chain joins TRBV4-2 to TRBJ1-5; tentatively, D is TRBD1 (5 bases). The germline CDR1 and CDR2 sequences are LGHNA and YNFKEQ. The CDR3 contains 16 residues. V was trimmed by 0 bases and J by 6 bases, leaving 15 bases between them. The CDR3 DNA reads as TGTGCCAGCAGCCAAGAAAGAGGGGCAAGCCGTCAGCCCCAGCATTTT. It yields the protein CASSQERGASRQPQHF.

This chain joins TRBV5-5 and TRBJ1-4; TRBD1 is a possible D gene (5 bases). From germline, CDR1 is SGHKS and CDR2 YYEKEE (reference sequence). V was cut by 2 bases and J by 6 bases, with 8 bases left in between. The CDR3 length is 13 residues. The CDR3 region is CASSLGDYEKLFF. The CDR3, as DNA: TGTGCCAGCAGCTTAGGGGATTATGAAAAACTGTTTTTT.

The genes are TRBV4-1 and TRBJ2-3, with no clear D. The CDR3 has 13 amino acids. The germline V and J ends were trimmed by 3 bases and 1 base, with 5 bases remaining between them. The germline CDR1 and CDR2 sequences are MGHRA and YSYEKL. The CDR3 loop is CASSHPGTDTQYF. CDR3 sequence (DNA): TGCGCCAGCAGCCATCCGGGCACAGATACGCAGTATTTT.

The rearrangement links TRBV13 to TRBJ2-7, with 8 bases identical to TRBD1. The V gene's germline CDR1 is PRHDT and CDR2 FYEKMQ (reference sequence). The junction had 12 bases not matched to a gene; V was cut back by 7 bases and J by 4 bases. CDR3 length equals 15 residues. This CDR3 reads CASTATGQGWYEQYF. The CDR3 region has the DNA TGTGCCAGCACCGCTACCGGACAGGGTTGGTACGAGCAGTACTTC.

The genes are TRBV5-1 and TRBJ2-7; D unresolved. V lost 4 bases to trimming and J lost 0 bases, with 11 bases between them. The germline gives CDR1 SGHRS, CDR2 YFSETQ. The CDR3 extends over 14 amino acids. CDR3 loop: CASSPPWASYEQYF. CDR3 sequence (DNA): TGCGCCAGCAGCCCCCCCTGGGCCTCCTACGAGCAGTACTTC.

V and J are TRBV5-1 and TRBJ2-3; 8 bases align to TRBD2. Germline V gene sequence: CDR1 SGHRS, CDR2 YFSETQ. The V segment lost 7 bases and the J segment 4 bases; nucleotides outside the gene matches: 8. The CDR3 is 14 amino acids. This CDR3 is CASEREGPPDTQYF. In DNA, the CDR3 is TGCGCCAGCGAACGGGAGGGCCCCCCAGATACGCAGTATTTT.